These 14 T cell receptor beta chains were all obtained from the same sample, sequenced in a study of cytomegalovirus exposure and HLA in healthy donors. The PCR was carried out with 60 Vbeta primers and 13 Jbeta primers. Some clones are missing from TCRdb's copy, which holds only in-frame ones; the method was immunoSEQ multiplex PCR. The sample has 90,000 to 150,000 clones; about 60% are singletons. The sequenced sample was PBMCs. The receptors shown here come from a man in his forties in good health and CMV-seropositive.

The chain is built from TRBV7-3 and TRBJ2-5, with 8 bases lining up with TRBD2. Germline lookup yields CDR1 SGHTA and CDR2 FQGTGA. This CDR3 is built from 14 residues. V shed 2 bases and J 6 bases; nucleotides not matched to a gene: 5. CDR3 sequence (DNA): TGTGCCAGCAGCTTATTCGGGGGGGAAAAGACCCAGTACTTC. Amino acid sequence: CASSLFGGEKTQYF.

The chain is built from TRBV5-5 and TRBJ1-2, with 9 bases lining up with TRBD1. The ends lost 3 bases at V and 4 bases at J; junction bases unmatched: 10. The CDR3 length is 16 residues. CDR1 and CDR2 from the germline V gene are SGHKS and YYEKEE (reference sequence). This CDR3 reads CASSSGQGPYGYGYTF. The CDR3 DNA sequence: TGTGCCAGCAGCTCGGGACAGGGCCCATATGGCTATGGCTACACCTTC.

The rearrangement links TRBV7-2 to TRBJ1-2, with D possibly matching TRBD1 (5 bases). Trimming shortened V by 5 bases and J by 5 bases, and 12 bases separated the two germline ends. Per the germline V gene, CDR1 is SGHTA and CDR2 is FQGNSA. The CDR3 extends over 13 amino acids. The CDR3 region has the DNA TGTGCCAGCAGCCGGGGGAGGGAGTATGGCTACACCTTC. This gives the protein CASSRGREYGYTF.

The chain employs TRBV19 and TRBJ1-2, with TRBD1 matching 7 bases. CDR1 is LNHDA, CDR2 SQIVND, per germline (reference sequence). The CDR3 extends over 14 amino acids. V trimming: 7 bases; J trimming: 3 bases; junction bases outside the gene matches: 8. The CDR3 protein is CASKPPGQYYGYTF. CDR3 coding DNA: TGTGCCAGTAAACCTCCGGGACAGTACTATGGCTACACCTTC.

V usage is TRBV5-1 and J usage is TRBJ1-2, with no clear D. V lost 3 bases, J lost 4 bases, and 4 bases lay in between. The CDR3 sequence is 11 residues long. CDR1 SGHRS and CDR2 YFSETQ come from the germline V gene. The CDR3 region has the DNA TGCGCCAGCAGCTCCAGCTATGGCTACACCTTC. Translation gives CASSSSYGYTF. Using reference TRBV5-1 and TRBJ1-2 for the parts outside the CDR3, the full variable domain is KAGVTQTPRYLIKTRGQQVTLSCSPISGHRSVSWYQQTPGQGLQFLFEYFSETQRNKGNFPGRFSGRQFSNSRSEMNVSTLELGDSALYLCASSSSYGYTFGSGTRLTVV.

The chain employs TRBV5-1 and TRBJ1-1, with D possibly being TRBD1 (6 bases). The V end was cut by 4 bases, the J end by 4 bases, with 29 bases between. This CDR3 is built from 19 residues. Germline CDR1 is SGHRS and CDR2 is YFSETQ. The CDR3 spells CASSPSFSGGSWKSTEAFF. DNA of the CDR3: TGCGCCAGCAGCCCAAGCTTTTCGGGGGGCAGTTGGAAGAGCACTGAAGCTTTCTTT. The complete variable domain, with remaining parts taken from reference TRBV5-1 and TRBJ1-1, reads KAGVTQTPRYLIKTRGQQVTLSCSPISGHRSVSWYQQTPGQGLQFLFEYFSETQRNKGNFPGRFSGRQFSNSRSEMNVSTLELGDSALYLCASSPSFSGGSWKSTEAFFGQGTRLTVV.

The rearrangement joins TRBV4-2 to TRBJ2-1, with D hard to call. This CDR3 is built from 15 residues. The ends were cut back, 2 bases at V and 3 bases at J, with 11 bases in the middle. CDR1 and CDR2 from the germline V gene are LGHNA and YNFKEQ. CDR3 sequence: CASSQRGPSYNEQFF. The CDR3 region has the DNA TGTGCCAGCAGCCAACGAGGTCCCAGCTACAATGAGCAGTTCTTC.

The CDR3 spells CSVVSDRQYEQYF. For the CDR3, the DNA is TGCAGCGTTGTATCCGACAGGCAATACGAGCAGTACTTC. The V gene is TRBV29-1, the J gene TRBJ2-7; maybe TRBD1 (6 bases). The CDR3 extends over 13 amino acids. Deletions cut 4 bases from V and 4 bases from J, with 14 bases between. Germline V gives CDR1 SQVTM, CDR2 ANQGSEA.

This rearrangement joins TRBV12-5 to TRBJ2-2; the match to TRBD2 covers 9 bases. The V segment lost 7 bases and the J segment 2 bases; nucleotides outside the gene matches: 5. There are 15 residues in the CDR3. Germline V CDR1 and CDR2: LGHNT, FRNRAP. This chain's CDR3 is CASASGAGNTGELFF. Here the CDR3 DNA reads TGTGCTAGTGCTAGCGGGGCGGGAAACACCGGGGAGCTGTTTTTT. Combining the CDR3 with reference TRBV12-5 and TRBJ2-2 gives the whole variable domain DARVTQTPRHKVTEMGQEVTMRCQPILGHNTVFWYRQTMMQGLELLAYFRNRAPLDDSGMPKDRFSAEMPDATLATLKIQPSEPRDSAVYFCASASGAGNTGELFFGEGSRLTVL.

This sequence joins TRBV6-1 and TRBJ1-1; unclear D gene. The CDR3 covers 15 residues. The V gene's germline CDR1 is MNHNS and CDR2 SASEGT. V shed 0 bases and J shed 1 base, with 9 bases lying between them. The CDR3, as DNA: TGTGCCAGCAGTGAAGCCCGAGGTCAGAACACTGAAGCTTTCTTT. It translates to CASSEARGQNTEAFF.

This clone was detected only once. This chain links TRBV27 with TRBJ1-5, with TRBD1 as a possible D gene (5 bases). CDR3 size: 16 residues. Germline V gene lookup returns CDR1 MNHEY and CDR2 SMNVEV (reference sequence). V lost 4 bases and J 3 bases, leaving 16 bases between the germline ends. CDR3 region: CASSSSQGSPNQPQHF. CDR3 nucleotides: TGTGCCAGCAGTTCCAGCCAGGGCAGCCCCAATCAGCCCCAGCATTTT.

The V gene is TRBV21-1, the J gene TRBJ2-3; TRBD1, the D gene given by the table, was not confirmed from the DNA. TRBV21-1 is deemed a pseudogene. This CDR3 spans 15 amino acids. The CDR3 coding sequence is TGTGCCAGCAGCAGCGGACAGGGTCGTGCGGATACGCAGTATTTT. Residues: CASSSGQGRADTQYF.

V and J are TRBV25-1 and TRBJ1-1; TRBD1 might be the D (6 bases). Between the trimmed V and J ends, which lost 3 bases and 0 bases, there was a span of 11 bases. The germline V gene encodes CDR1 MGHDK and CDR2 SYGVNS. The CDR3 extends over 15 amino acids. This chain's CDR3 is CASSDVNRVNTEAFF. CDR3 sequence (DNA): TGTGCCAGCAGTGATGTTAACAGGGTGAACACTGAAGCTTTCTTT.

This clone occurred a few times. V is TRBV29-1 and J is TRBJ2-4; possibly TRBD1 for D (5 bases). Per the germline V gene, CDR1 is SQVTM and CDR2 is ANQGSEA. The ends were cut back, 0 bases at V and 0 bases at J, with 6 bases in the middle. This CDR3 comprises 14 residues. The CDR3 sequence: CSVEEQVAKNIQYF. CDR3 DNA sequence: TGCAGCGTTGAAGAACAGGTAGCCAAAAACATTCAGTACTTC. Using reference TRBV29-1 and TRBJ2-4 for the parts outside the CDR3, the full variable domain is SAVISQKPSRDICQRGTSLTIQCQVDSQVTMMFWYRQQPGQSLTLIATANQGSEATYESGFVIDKFPISRPNLTFSTLTVSNMSPEDSSIYLCSVEEQVAKNIQYFGAGTRLSVL.